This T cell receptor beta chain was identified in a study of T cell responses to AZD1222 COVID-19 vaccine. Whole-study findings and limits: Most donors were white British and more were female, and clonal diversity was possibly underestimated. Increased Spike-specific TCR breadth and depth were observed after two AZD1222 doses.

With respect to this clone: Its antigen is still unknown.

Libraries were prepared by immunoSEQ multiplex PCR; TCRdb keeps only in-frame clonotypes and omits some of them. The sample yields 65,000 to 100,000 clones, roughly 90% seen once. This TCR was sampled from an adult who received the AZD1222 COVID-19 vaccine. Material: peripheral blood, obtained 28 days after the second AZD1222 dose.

CDR3 bases: TGTGCCAGCAGTTTATTGGTCGGTGGGACAGATACGCAGTATTTT. The encoded protein is CASSLLVGGTDTQYF. The rearrangement links TRBV28 to TRBJ2-3, with D unresolved. The CDR3 sequence is 15 residues long. Per germline, CDR1 MDHEN and CDR2 SYDVKM. Trimming removed 1 base at V and 3 bases at J, with 11 bases between.